Listed below are T cell receptor beta chains from one sample, sequenced in a study of breast tumors, draining lymph nodes, adjacent tissues. MiXCR, run by TCRdb on the multiplex PCR reads, gives a single entry per CDR3 protein. The sample lists about 270,000 distinct CDR3 sequences; around 30% were seen once. The source material was axillary lymph node tissue. These receptors came from a female donor with breast cancer. Some clones in this sample may be carry-over from other donors' samples. Each CDR3 is given with its conserved first and last residue. Fields, in order: J gene, D gene, V gene, clone size, CDR3 DNA, CDR3 protein. D genes are given only for firm matches. Clone size is given for some rows only: seen once, a few or many times, or a class if the clone is expanded.

>TRBJ1-5|-|TRBV6-2/TRBV6-3|-
TGTGCCAGCAGTAGCAGTTTTATCAGGCCCCAGCATTTT
CASSSSFIRPQHF
>TRBJ1-1|-|TRBV12-3/TRBV12-4|-
TGTGCCAGCAGGGGTTCAGAGAACACTGAAGCTTTCTTT
CASRGSENTEAFF
>TRBJ2-7|-|TRBV7-9|many
TGTGCCAGCAGCTTATTTAGGGCGAGCGGAGCCTACGAGCAGTACTTC
CASSLFRASGAYEQYF
>TRBJ2-1|-|TRBV19|-
TGTGCCAGTAGCCCGGACTATTACAATGAGCAGTTCTTC
CASSPDYYNEQFF
>TRBJ2-1|TRBD1|TRBV25-1|many
TGTGCCAGCAGTGAAATCACAGGGGGTAGGTACAATGAGCAGTTCTTC
CASSEITGGRYNEQFF
>TRBJ2-1|-|TRBV6-5|few
TGTGCCAGCAGTCAGGACGGAAGCTCCTACAATGAGCAGTTCTTC
CASSQDGSSYNEQFF
>TRBJ2-5|-|TRBV24-1|many
TGTGCCACCAGTTCAGGGGGGCAAGAGACCCAGTACTTC
CATSSGGQETQYF
>TRBJ2-1|TRBD2|TRBV6-5|many
TGTGCCAGCAGTTACCAGTGGACTAGCGATTTCAATGAGCAGTTCTTC
CASSYQWTSDFNEQFF
>TRBJ2-1|-|TRBV5-1|many
TGCGCCAGCAGCTTGGTAGAGGAGCAGTTCTTC
CASSLVEEQFF
>TRBJ2-1|TRBD2|TRBV20-1|-
TGCAGTGCTAGCTTAGTAGGACTAGCGGCAGGTTATGAGCAGTTCTTC
CSASLVGLAAGYEQFF
>TRBJ1-6|TRBD1|TRBV12-3/TRBV12-4|many
TGTGCCAGCACCGCTGACAGGGGAAGCTCCTATAATTCACCCCTCCACTTT
CASTADRGSSYNSPLHF
>TRBJ2-2|-|TRBV11-2|many
TGTGCCAGCAGGCGATCCCTCAACACCGGGGAGCTGTTTTTT
CASRRSLNTGELFF
>TRBJ1-2|-|TRBV15|-
TGTGCCACCAGCAGGTCAAGGGAGTTCGGCTATGGCTACACCTTC
CATSRSREFGYGYTF
>TRBJ2-3|-|TRBV5-5|many
TGTGCCAGCAGCTTGGGGGACCGCACAGATACGCAGTATTTT
CASSLGDRTDTQYF
>TRBJ2-7|TRBD2|TRBV11-2|few
TGTGCCAGCAGCTTAGATCCTAGCGGGAGTGGCGTGCAGTACTTC
CASSLDPSGSGVQYF
>TRBJ2-1|-|TRBV7-9|many
TGTGCCAGCAGCTCCTCGGGAGTTGGTTACAATGAGCAGTTCTTC
CASSSSGVGYNEQFF
>TRBJ2-1|-|TRBV3-1|-
TGTGCCAGCACGGGCGTTTACAATGAGCAGTTCTTC
CASTGVYNEQFF
>TRBJ2-1|-|TRBV4-2|many
TGTGCCAGCAGCCAAGTCGGGGCTTACAATGAGCAGTTCTTC
CASSQVGAYNEQFF
>TRBJ2-1|TRBD2|TRBV7-3|many
TGTGCCAGCAGCTTAGACTCTAGCGGGGCCTACAATGAGCAGTTCTTC
CASSLDSSGAYNEQFF
>TRBJ2-4|-|TRBV10-3|few
TGTGCCATCAGTGAGTCCCCTCCGGGGGTAGCCAAAAACATTCAGTACTTC
CAISESPPGVAKNIQYF
>TRBJ1-2|-|TRBV19|many
TGTGCCAGTAGTATAGAGGGCAGCCCTAACTATGGCTACACCTTC
CASSIEGSPNYGYTF
>TRBJ2-1|-|TRBV5-1|many
TGCGCCAGCAGCTCTTCGGACAGCCACAATGAGCAGTTCTTC
CASSSSDSHNEQFF
>TRBJ1-2|-|TRBV6-5|many
TGTGCCAGCAGTCCCGGAGGAGGGTATGGCTACACCTTC
CASSPGGGYGYTF
>TRBJ2-1|TRBD1|TRBV2|many
TGTGCCACCGGACAGGGGGCAAAGGGGCAGTTCTTC
CATGQGAKGQFF
>TRBJ1-2|-|TRBV20-1|-
TGCAGTGCTAGAGTGGGAGCGCGCCTCTATGGCTACACCTTC
CSARVGARLYGYTF
>TRBJ2-7|-|TRBV9|many
TGTGCCAGCAGCGTAGAGGCCGGTGGCCCGCCGTACTTC
CASSVEAGGPPYF
>TRBJ2-7|-|TRBV20-1|many
TGCAGTGCTAACGGGCCTCCCTTTTATCACGAGCAGTACTTC
CSANGPPFYHEQYF
>TRBJ2-1|TRBD2|TRBV19|-
TGTGCCAGTAGTGGGACTAGCGGAGTGGGGAATGAGCAGTTCTTC
CASSGTSGVGNEQFF
>TRBJ1-4|-|TRBV3-1|few
TGTGCCAGCAGCCCTCGACAGCCAACTAATGAAAAACTGTTTTTT
CASSPRQPTNEKLFF
>TRBJ1-2|-|TRBV12-3/TRBV12-4|-
TGTGCCAGCAGTCTAGAACGGAGATTACATGGCTGCACCTTC
CASSLERRLHGCTF
>TRBJ1-3|-|TRBV6-1|-
TGTGCCAGCAGTGAAGCGCTGGATCATGGAAGCACCATATATTTT
CASSEALDHGSTIYF
>TRBJ2-1|-|TRBV15|many
TGTGCCACCAGCATGAAACCCGGGGGATCCTACAATGAGCAGTTCTTC
CATSMKPGGSYNEQFF
>TRBJ1-5|TRBD1|TRBV5-6|many
TGTGCCTCCCAAGGGGGCGTAGGTCAGCCCCAGCATTTT
CASQGGVGQPQHF
>TRBJ1-1|TRBD1|TRBV24-1|-
TGTGCCACCAGTGATCAGGGGGGCACTGAAGCTTCCTTT
CATSDQGGTEASF
>TRBJ2-7|-|TRBV4-2|many
TGTGCCAGCAGCCAAGATTTGGGGGCGCGGGAGCAGTACTTC
CASSQDLGAREQYF
>TRBJ1-3|-|TRBV20-1|many
TGCAGTGCTAGGGCACAGACCTCTGGAAACACCATATATTTT
CSARAQTSGNTIYF
>TRBJ1-5|-|TRBV24-1|medium-sized
TGTGCCACCAGTGATCCCAATCAGCCCCAGCATTTT
CATSDPNQPQHF
>TRBJ2-5|TRBD2|TRBV2|-
TGTGCCGGCAGTGAAGCGCATACGGGAGGCCAAGAGGCCCAGTACTTC
CAGSEAHTGGQEAQYF
>TRBJ1-2|-|TRBV24-1|-
TGTGCCACCAGTGTCGGGGCGGTAAGCTATGGCTACACCTTC
CATSVGAVSYGYTF
>TRBJ2-5|-|TRBV7-2|many
TGTGCCAGCAGCTTAGAGGGCAGGGGCGTGGAGACCCAGTACTTC
CASSLEGRGVETQYF
>TRBJ2-1|-|TRBV12-3/TRBV12-4|many
TGTGCCAGCAGTTTACCAGCCGGGACGGAGTCCACCTACAATGAGCAGTTCTTC
CASSLPAGTESTYNEQFF
>TRBJ2-2|TRBD2|TRBV28|-
TGTGCCACAGAGCGGGAGCCCGCCGGGGTCGGGGAGCTGTTTTTT
CATEREPAGVGELFF
>TRBJ2-3|-|TRBV4-1|many
TGCGCCAGCAGCCAAGTAATAAGAGGTTCAGATACGCAGTATTTT
CASSQVIRGSDTQYF
>TRBJ2-1|-|TRBV29-1|-
TGCAAAGGTGGAGGGGGGACCATAGGGGATGAGCAGTTCTTC
CKGGGGTIGDEQFF
>TRBJ2-3|TRBD2|TRBV20-1|many
TGCAGTGCAATCGGACTAGCGGGGAGAGGGGATACAGATACGCAGTATTTT
CSAIGLAGRGDTDTQYF
>TRBJ2-5|TRBD1|TRBV6-1|many
TGTGCCAGCAGTGCAGACAGGGTCGAGACCCAGTACTTC
CASSADRVETQYF
>TRBJ2-7|-|TRBV13|-
TGTGCCAGCAGCTTAGTTGGCCTACCCGAGCAGTACTTC
CASSLVGLPEQYF
>TRBJ2-3|TRBD1|TRBV7-9|-
TGTGCCAGCAGCTTAGCGGGACAGGGGTCAGATACGCAGTATTTT
CASSLAGQGSDTQYF
>TRBJ1-4|-|TRBV10-1|-
TGCGCCAGCTCACACGGGACCGCTGCCCAGAGTGAAAAACTGTTTTTT
CASSHGTAAQSEKLFF
>TRBJ2-1|-|TRBV19|many
TGTGCCAGTAGTATCAGGCCCCTCGGTACTACCCCCCGAACATCCTACAATGAGCAGTTCTTC
CASSIRPLGTTPRTSYNEQFF
>TRBJ2-5|-|TRBV2|many
TGTGCCAGCACTCGACTAGAGGAGACCCAGTACTTC
CASTRLEETQYF
>TRBJ1-2|-|TRBV20-1|-
TGCAGTGCTAGAGATGGGGCAGGGTTACTGTATGGCTACACCTTC
CSARDGAGLLYGYTF
>TRBJ2-2|-|TRBV6-4|-
TGTGCCAGCAGTGCAAGCCTAGCAGGAAACACCGGGGAGCTGTTTTTT
CASSASLAGNTGELFF
>TRBJ1-2|TRBD1|TRBV12-3/TRBV12-4|many
TGTGCCAGCAGTTCGCACAGGGGGCACTATGGCTACACCTTC
CASSSHRGHYGYTF
>TRBJ1-4|TRBD1|TRBV7-2|-
TGTGCCAGCAGCTCAGGGGACAGGCCTGAAAAACTGTTTTTT
CASSSGDRPEKLFF
>TRBJ1-2|-|TRBV10-3|once
TGTGCCACCGCCATCACGACAGATAACTATGGCTACGCCTTC
CATAITTDNYGYAF
>TRBJ1-5|-|TRBV5-6|few
TGTGCCAGCAGCTTTACAGGGAGCAGCAATCAGCCCCAGCATTTT
CASSFTGSSNQPQHF